This entry lists 2 T cell receptor beta chains sequenced from one sample in a study of OX40 agonist ivuxolimab in advanced cancers. The table came from immunoSEQ multiplex PCR; TCRdb's copy has only in-frame clones and leaves some out. The data contain 100,000 to 120,000 clones, over 85% of them singletons. The specimen was CD4+ or CD8+ T cells sorted from blood, collected in a trial of the OX40 agonist ivuxolimab. The receptors stem from an adult with an advanced solid tumor such as melanoma, head and neck, liver or kidney cancer.

The rearrangement uses TRBV4-2 and TRBJ2-3; 9 bases are shared with TRBD2. V lost 3 bases and J lost 4; bases outside the gene matches: 14. The CDR3 is 18 amino acids. In germline, CDR1 is LGHNA, CDR2 YNFKEQ. The CDR3 here is CASSHQGVAGGTPDTQYF. The DNA of the CDR3 is TGTGCCAGCAGCCACCAAGGGGTTGCGGGGGGGACCCCAGATACGCAGTATTTT.

This clone has only one observation. The CDR3 here is CASSRGTGEYEQYF. CDR3 DNA sequence: TGTGCCAGCTCACGGGGGACAGGAGAATACGAGCAGTACTTC. The J gene is TRBJ2-7, the V gene TRBV18; 8 nucleotides align to TRBD1. After removal of 4 bases from V and 4 bases from J, the junction contained 6 bases not matched to a gene. The CDR3 is 14 residues long. From germline, CDR1 is KGHSH and CDR2 LQKENI.